The next 17 T cell receptor beta chains were all read from a single sample in a study of cytomegalovirus exposure and HLA in healthy donors. The data were produced by immunoSEQ multiplex PCR, yet TCRdb's version contains in-frame clones alone and is incomplete. Of some 310,000 clones listed, approximately 88% are singletons. The sample consisted of PBMCs. These receptors were obtained from a man aged 25 to 40 in good health and CMV-seronegative.

The chain combines TRBV27 with TRBJ2-7, with 9 bases lining up with TRBD2. Looked up from germline, CDR1 is MNHEY and CDR2 is SMNVEV (reference sequence). This CDR3 is 16 amino acids long. With 5 bases clipped from V and 2 bases from J, the junction kept 10 bases outside the gene matches. In nucleotides, the CDR3 is TGTGCCAGCAGTCCCGACTTTCTAGCGGGGCCCTACGAGCAGTACTTC. This translates into CASSPDFLAGPYEQYF.

The chain recombines TRBV6-6 with TRBJ1-4, with TRBD1 as a possible D gene (6 bases). The CDR3 is 15 amino acids. Trimming stripped 2 bases from V and 0 bases from J, with 7 bases between. The germline V gene encodes CDR1 MNHNY and CDR2 SVGAGI (reference sequence). The CDR3 coding sequence is TGTGCCAGCAGTTACAGGACAGCAACTAATGAAAAACTGTTTTTT. Translating gives CASSYRTATNEKLFF.

The chain combines TRBV5-1 with TRBJ2-7, with TRBD2 matching 7 bases. The CDR3 is made up of 14 amino acids. CDR1 and CDR2 from the germline V gene are SGHRS and YFSETQ. V was clipped by 6 bases and J by 6 bases; unmatched bases: 12. In nucleotides, the CDR3 is TGCGCCAGCACCATTTACGCGGGAGTCGGCGAGCAGTACTTC. Protein: CASTIYAGVGEQYF.

V and J are TRBV10-3 and TRBJ2-1, with D unclear. The V and J ends lost 4 bases and 0 bases respectively, with 10 bases between them. Per the germline V gene, CDR1 is ENHRY and CDR2 is SYGVKD. The CDR3 consists of 15 residues. The CDR3 sequence is CAISGSRSSYNEQFF. The CDR3 DNA reads TGTGCCATCAGTGGGTCACGGAGCTCCTACAATGAGCAGTTCTTC.

V and J are TRBV5-5 and TRBJ1-5, with TRBD1 matching 10 bases. The CDR3 spans 16 residues. V shed 4 bases, J shed 6 bases, and the junction held 10 bases outside the gene matches. Germline V gene data show CDR1 as SGHKS and CDR2 as YYEKEE (reference sequence). In DNA, the CDR3 is TGTGCCAGCAGCGGACTCCGGGACAGGGGCGGTCAGCCCCAGCATTTT. Its translation is CASSGLRDRGGQPQHF.

This chain joins TRBV7-8 and TRBJ1-1, with TRBD1 matching over 8 bases. J lost 3 bases, V lost 5 bases, and 8 bases had no gene match. CDR3 length: 15 amino acids. CDR1 is SGHVS and CDR2 is FQNEAQ in the germline V gene. CDR3 DNA sequence: TGTGCCAGCAGCCCCCCGACAGGGGCGCACACTGAAGCTTTCTTT. It codes for CASSPPTGAHTEAFF. The full variable domain, its missing parts supplied by reference TRBV7-8 and TRBJ1-1, is GAGVSQSPRYKVAKRGQDVALRCDPISGHVSLFWYQQALGQGPEFLTYFQNEAQLDKSGLPSDRFFAERPEGSVSTLKIQRTQQEDSAVYLCASSPPTGAHTEAFFGQGTRLTVV.

The V gene is TRBV6-5, the J gene TRBJ1-1, with TRBD1 as a possible D gene (5 bases). Trimming left V 2 bases short and J 1 base short, with 8 bases between. The CDR3 extends over 14 amino acids. Germline V CDR1 and CDR2: MNHEY, SVGAGI. CDR3: CASSYDRKNTEAFF. The CDR3 bases are TGTGCCAGCAGTTACGACAGAAAGAACACTGAAGCTTTCTTT.

This clone was picked up one time. The CDR3 sequence is CASTDRGRTNEKLFF. CDR3 nucleotide sequence: TGTGCCAGTACCGATCGAGGGAGAACTAATGAAAAACTGTTTTTT. The V call is TRBV19, the J call TRBJ1-4; D is unresolved. Germline lookup yields CDR1 LNHDA and CDR2 SQIVND (reference sequence). Trimming left V 7 bases short and J 1 base short, with 13 bases between. The CDR3 is 15 amino acids.

The chain recombines TRBV7-9 with TRBJ2-1, with 11 bases aligning to TRBD2. Germline CDR1 reads SEHNR; CDR2 reads FQNEAQ (reference sequence). This CDR3 spans 18 amino acids. The trim removed 1 base at V and 4 bases at J, leaving 9 bases unmatched. CDR3 in amino acids: CASSLGWLAGGGYNEQFF. The CDR3 DNA is TGTGCCAGCAGCTTAGGGTGGCTAGCGGGGGGAGGATACAATGAGCAGTTCTTC.

The V gene is TRBV2, the J gene TRBJ2-5; 10 bases agree with TRBD1. V shed 5 bases, J shed 0 bases, and the junction held 9 bases outside the gene matches. In germline, CDR1 is SNHLY, CDR2 FYNNEI. The CDR3 contains 17 residues. CDR3 DNA: TGTGCCAGCAGTCCGGACAGGGGGGGAGAACACCAAGAGACCCAGTACTTC. It yields the protein CASSPDRGGEHQETQYF.

V is TRBV30 and J is TRBJ1-1; D uncertain. The germline V gene encodes CDR1 GTSNPN and CDR2 SVGIG (reference sequence). The V end was cut by 2 bases, the J end by 5 bases, with 12 bases between. The CDR3 runs to 13 residues. The CDR3 loop reads CAWSNPPGTEAFF. CDR3 nucleotides: TGTGCCTGGAGTAATCCGCCGGGAACTGAAGCTTTCTTT.

V usage is TRBV6-1 and J usage is TRBJ2-3; maybe TRBD1 (6 bases). This CDR3 is built from 14 residues. CDR1 MNHNS and CDR2 SASEGT come from the germline V gene. V lost 6 bases to trimming and J lost 2 bases, with 12 bases between them. The CDR3 loop is CASRTGADTDTQYF. CDR3 nucleotide sequence: TGTGCCAGCAGGACAGGAGCCGACACAGATACGCAGTATTTT.

J is TRBJ1-6 and V is TRBV2; D is possibly TRBD1 (5 bases). The CDR3 runs 14 residues. Looked up from germline, CDR1 is SNHLY and CDR2 is FYNNEI. Deletions cut 7 bases from V and 3 bases from J, with 10 bases between. CDR3 nucleotides: TGTGCCAGCAACGGGGGTTTCTATAATTCACCCCTCCACTTT. Amino acids: CASNGGFYNSPLHF.

The chain uses TRBV5-4 and TRBJ2-7, with D tentatively TRBD1 (6 bases). The CDR3 has 12 residues. Germline V lookup: CDR1 SGHNT, CDR2 YYREEE (reference sequence). The V end was cut by 5 bases, the J end by 3 bases, with 9 bases between. CDR3 in amino acids: CASSTGFYEQYF. The CDR3, as DNA: TGTGCCAGCAGTACAGGGTTCTACGAGCAGTACTTC.

The chain recombines TRBV7-9 with TRBJ1-4; D is unclear. The CDR3 is 17 residues long. Germline CDR1 is SEHNR and CDR2 is FQNEAQ (reference sequence). V shed 6 bases and J shed 4 bases, with 21 bases lying between them. The CDR3 nucleotides read TGTGCCAGCAGGGGCTATGGCACTCCAGGAAGTAATGAAAAACTGTTTTTT. This encodes CASRGYGTPGSNEKLFF.

This chain uses TRBV27 with TRBJ1-4, with TRBD1 as a possible D gene (5 bases). Trimming took 4 bases from V and 7 from J, leaving 16 bases between them. The germline V gene encodes CDR1 MNHEY and CDR2 SMNVEV (reference sequence). CDR3 length: 15 amino acids. CDR3: CASSSNGGYGEKLFF. Here the CDR3 DNA reads TGTGCCAGCAGTTCAAACGGGGGGTACGGTGAAAAACTGTTTTTT.

The chain employs TRBV2 and TRBJ2-1, with 13 nucleotides matching TRBD2. From germline, CDR1 is SNHLY and CDR2 FYNNEI. The CDR3 runs to 15 residues. Trimming at V came to 7 bases and at J to 7 bases, leaving 7 bases not matched to a gene. The CDR3 nucleotides are TGTGCCAGCATGACTAGCGGGGGGTCCGGGAATGAGCAGTTCTTC. It specifies CASMTSGGSGNEQFF. Complete variable domain (other parts from reference TRBV2 and TRBJ2-1): EPEVTQTPSHQVTQMGQEVILRCVPISNHLYFYWYRQILGQKVEFLVSFYNNEISEKSEIFDDQFSVERPDGSNFTLKIRSTKLEDSAMYFCASMTSGGSGNEQFFGPGTRLTVL.